These T cell receptor beta chains were read from a single sample in a study of identical twins. TCRdb re-called the 5' RACE reads through MiXCR, storing one row per CDR3 protein. The sample shows roughly 1.6 million distinct CDR3 sequences, 32% of them seen only once. The sequenced sample consisted of cord blood. All receptors derive from a newborn girl in good health. Both conserved end residues are part of each CDR3.

V: TRBV29-1
CDR3: CSVSRDLNTEAFF

V: TRBV5-1
CDR3: CASSLERGVYNEQFF

V: TRBV7-2
CDR3: CASSSRGRTSGRNEQFF

V: TRBV12-3/TRBV12-4
CDR3: CASSLMGGHGRQNDYTF

V: TRBV5-1
CDR3: CASSLAGQGGYAGELFF

V: TRBV5-1
CDR3: CASSLEWGGQPQHF

V: TRBV4-2
CDR3: CASSQETGLRANTEAFF

V: TRBV7-9
CDR3: CASSLDGYRKKEETQYF

V: TRBV11-2
CDR3: CASSSTVNSYEQYF

V: TRBV7-2
CDR3: CASSRLAGVGGETQYF

V: TRBV2
CDR3: CAGSEAGVDPYEQYF

V: TRBV2
CDR3: CASSRKTSIGGNEQFF

V: TRBV20-1
CDR3: CSASRWNQPQHF

V: TRBV20-1
CDR3: CSAGDRGQETQYF

V: TRBV3-1
CDR3: CASSQETRQAYGYTF

V: TRBV28
CDR3: CASSHFGIRDRGNTEAFF

V: TRBV6-1
CDR3: CASSESWTRPAYGYTF

V: TRBV2
CDR3: CASSERGANEKLFF